The 31 T cell receptor beta chains in this list originate from one sample, sequenced in a study of blood T cell repertoires in COVID-19. The assay was immunoSEQ multiplex PCR, and TCRdb's table has in-frame clones only and misses some. Of 90,000 or so clones detected, approximately 87% appear once; the ten largest clones hold roughly 15%. The specimen was peripheral blood. The receptors come from a human donor in a cohort sampled during active COVID-19.

The chain is built from TRBV7-3 and TRBJ2-6; D uncertain. Trimming removed 5 bases from V and 0 bases from J, with 8 bases in between. The length of the CDR3 is 15 residues. Germline V gene data show CDR1 as SGHTA and CDR2 as FQGTGA. The CDR3 DNA follows: TGTGCCAGCAGCCCCGCGAACTCTGGGGCCAACGTCCTGACTTTC. This encodes CASSPANSGANVLTF.

V usage is TRBV7-9 and J usage is TRBJ1-4; tentatively, D is TRBD1 (6 bases). CDR3 length equals 15 residues. V lost 5 bases to trimming and J lost 7 bases, with 17 bases between them. Germline V gene lookup returns CDR1 SEHNR and CDR2 FQNEAQ (reference sequence). This CDR3 is CASSPPPQGSEKLFF. CDR3 nucleotide sequence: TGTGCCAGCAGCCCGCCCCCCCAGGGGAGTGAAAAACTGTTTTTT.

The chain carries TRBV6-6 and TRBJ1-3; D may be TRBD1 (5 bases). The CDR3 has 14 residues. Germline CDR1 and CDR2: MNHNY and SVGAGI (reference sequence). V gave up 4 bases and J gave up 0 bases, with 7 bases separating them. The CDR3 region is CASSLTDSGNTIYF. The CDR3 DNA is TGTGCCAGCAGTTTGACAGACTCTGGAAACACCATATATTTT.

The chain links TRBV24-1 to TRBJ2-1; 7 bases align to TRBD2. Trimming took 9 bases from V and 7 from J; bases not matched to a gene: 5. Per the germline V gene, CDR1 is KGHDR and CDR2 is SFDVKD. CDR3 length: 12 amino acids. The CDR3, as DNA: TGTGCCACCCCTCCGGGGGGAAATGAGCAGTTCTTC. Encoded protein: CATPPGGNEQFF.

The J gene is TRBJ1-2, the V gene TRBV7-9; no clear D. Germline lookup yields CDR1 SEHNR and CDR2 FQNEAQ (reference sequence). The germline V and J ends were trimmed by 5 bases and 2 bases, with 15 bases remaining between them. The CDR3 sequence is 15 residues long. The CDR3 sequence is CASSPRGLFNYGYTF. The DNA for the CDR3 is TGTGCCAGCAGCCCCCGCGGACTCTTCAACTATGGCTACACCTTC.

The chain joins TRBV11-2 to TRBJ2-1; TRBD2 aligns across 11 bases. V trimming: 4 bases; J trimming: 2 bases; junction bases outside the gene matches: 4. Germline V lookup: CDR1 SGHAT, CDR2 FQNNGV. This CDR3 has 16 residues. Written as DNA, the CDR3 is TGTGCCAGCAGCTCCGATAGCGGGGGGGCCTACAATGAGCAGTTCTTC. It encodes CASSSDSGGAYNEQFF.

The chain couples TRBV5-6 to TRBJ1-4, with D unclear. V was clipped by 4 bases and J by 8 bases, with 15 bases between them. The CDR3 is 14 residues long. Germline V gene sequence: CDR1 SGHDT, CDR2 YYEEEE. The CDR3 sequence: CASSLRGLGEKLFF. In DNA form, the CDR3 reads TGTGCCAGCAGCCTGAGAGGGCTCGGCGAAAAACTGTTTTTT.

This chain links TRBV18 with TRBJ2-2; 9 bases line up with TRBD1. J gave up 1 base and V 3 bases, and 3 bases lay outside the gene matches. The germline gives CDR1 KGHSH, CDR2 LQKENI. The length of the CDR3 is 16 residues. The CDR3 loop reads CASSPMGQGNTGELFF. The CDR3 bases are TGTGCCAGCTCACCTATGGGACAGGGGAACACCGGGGAGCTGTTTTTT.

CDR3 amino acids: CASSTPRAANNEQFF. The DNA of the CDR3 is TGTGCCAGTAGTACCCCGAGAGCGGCCAACAATGAGCAGTTCTTC. The V gene is TRBV19, the J gene TRBJ2-1; D may be TRBD2 (5 bases). Trimming left V 4 bases short and J 5 bases short, with 15 bases between. The CDR3 spans 15 residues. CDR1 and CDR2 from the germline V gene are LNHDA and SQIVND (reference sequence).

The genes are TRBV7-8 and TRBJ2-6; D not certain. This CDR3 spans 20 amino acids. The ends were cut back, 5 bases at V and 0 bases at J, with 23 bases in the middle. CDR1 and CDR2 from the germline V gene are SGHVS and FQNEAQ. CDR3 in DNA: TGTGCCAGCAGCGGGCTTTTTTGGGCAGAACAGAACTCTGGGGCCAACGTCCTGACTTTC. It yields the protein CASSGLFWAEQNSGANVLTF.

The V and J genes are TRBV7-2 and TRBJ2-7; 9 bases line up with TRBD1. CDR1 and CDR2 (germline): SGHTA, FQGNSA. CDR3 length: 14 residues. V lost 4 bases and J lost 2; bases outside the gene matches: 3. The CDR3 DNA follows: TGTGCCAGCAGCTACGGGACAGGGCCCTACGAGCAGTACTTC. Residues: CASSYGTGPYEQYF.

The gene calls are TRBV5-3 and TRBJ2-3; no reliable D call. TRBV5-3 is designated an ORF whose function remains uncertain. Trimming removed 2 bases at V and 2 bases at J, with 9 bases between. The CDR3 loop spans 14 amino acids. CDR3 sequence (DNA): TGTGCCAGAAGCTTTAGACATTACACAGATACGCAGTATTTT. Its protein is CARSFRHYTDTQYF.

This clone was seen a few times. The chain has TRBV29-1 and TRBJ1-1, with 7 bases lining up with TRBD1. The CDR3 spans 13 residues. V trimming: 7 bases; J trimming: 2 bases; junction bases outside the gene matches: 7. The germline V gene encodes CDR1 SQVTM and CDR2 ANQGSEA. The CDR3 sequence: CSARQGGNTEAFF. As DNA, the CDR3 is TGCAGCGCCCGCCAGGGGGGTAACACTGAAGCTTTCTTT. The complete variable domain, with remaining parts taken from reference TRBV29-1 and TRBJ1-1, reads SAVISQKPSRDICQRGTSLTIQCQVDSQVTMMFWYRQQPGQSLTLIATANQGSEATYESGFVIDKFPISRPNLTFSTLTVSNMSPEDSSIYLCSARQGGNTEAFFGQGTRLTVV.

The rearrangement joins TRBV4-1 to TRBJ1-6; D is undetermined. V shed 4 bases and J shed 4 bases, with 14 bases lying between them. The CDR3 has 16 residues. In germline, CDR1 is MGHRA, CDR2 YSYEKL. The CDR3 is CASSPSGQAYNSPLHF. The CDR3 DNA reads as TGCGCCAGCAGCCCGTCCGGCCAGGCGTATAATTCACCCCTCCACTTT.

This sequence joins TRBV30 and TRBJ1-4, with D perhaps TRBD1 (6 bases). In germline, CDR1 is GTSNPN, CDR2 SVGIG (reference sequence). The CDR3 loop spans 14 amino acids. The V and J ends lost 1 base and 4 bases respectively, with 10 bases between them. The CDR3 reads CAWSAQGINEKLFF. The CDR3 DNA reads TGTGCCTGGAGTGCCCAGGGGATTAATGAAAAACTGTTTTTT.

The V gene is TRBV2, the J gene TRBJ1-4; D may be TRBD1 (5 bases). Trimming left V 5 bases short and J 3 bases short, with 10 bases between. The CDR3 consists of 14 residues. The germline V gene has CDR1 SNHLY and CDR2 FYNNEI. CDR3 loop: CASSKDRSNEKLFF. The DNA of the CDR3 is TGTGCCAGCAGTAAAGACAGATCTAATGAAAAACTGTTTTTT.

This sequence joins TRBV27 and TRBJ2-3; TRBD2 is a possible D gene (6 bases). Germline values: CDR1 MNHEY, CDR2 SMNVEV (reference sequence). The germline V and J ends were trimmed by 5 bases and 0 bases, with 15 bases remaining between them. This CDR3 has 16 amino acids. CDR3 residues: CASSPLGGSSTDTQYF. CDR3 DNA: TGTGCCAGCAGTCCCCTAGGAGGGAGCAGCACAGATACGCAGTATTTT.

The chain carries TRBV5-1 and TRBJ1-6; 10 nucleotides match TRBD1. The CDR3 spans 17 residues. CDR1 and CDR2 from the germline V gene are SGHRS and YFSETQ. V dropped 0 bases and J dropped 4; count of bases not matched to a gene: 4. CDR3 loop: CASSLDDRGLYNSPLHF. Here the CDR3 DNA reads TGCGCCAGCAGCTTGGACGACAGGGGGCTTTATAATTCACCCCTCCACTTT.

The CDR3 DNA is TGTGCCAGCAGCTCACAGGGCTACAATGAGCAGTTCTTC. Its translation: CASSSQGYNEQFF. This chain joins TRBV7-3 and TRBJ2-1; perhaps TRBD1 as D (6 bases). The CDR3 loop spans 13 amino acids. V was cut by 4 bases and J by 3 bases, with 7 bases left in between. Germline CDR1 reads SGHTA; CDR2 reads FQGTGA.

This chain uses TRBV14 with TRBJ1-6; tentatively, D is TRBD1 (5 bases). Germline lookup yields CDR1 SGHDN and CDR2 FVKESK. The germline V and J ends were trimmed by 2 bases and 9 bases, with 17 bases remaining between them. The CDR3 is 16 residues long. The CDR3 bases are TGTGCCAGCAGCCAACAGGGATACGTGATGGGTTCACCCCTCCACTTT. Its translation is CASSQQGYVMGSPLHF.

The V gene is TRBV6-1, the J gene TRBJ1-1; D call uncertain. The germline V gene encodes CDR1 MNHNS and CDR2 SASEGT. V was cut by 6 bases and J by 1 base, with 15 bases left in between. This CDR3 comprises 15 residues. The CDR3 DNA reads as TGTGCCAGCAGCGGGTCTAGACTCTCGAACACTGAAGCTTTCTTT. The encoded protein is CASSGSRLSNTEAFF.

The V and J genes are TRBV29-1 and TRBJ1-1; D is unresolved. The V end was cut by 6 bases, the J end by 1 base, with 3 bases between. The CDR3 has 10 amino acids. Germline V gene lookup returns CDR1 SQVTM and CDR2 ANQGSEA. The CDR3 spells CSVRNTEAFF. CDR3 nucleotide sequence: TGCAGCGTGAGGAACACTGAAGCTTTCTTT.

V is TRBV4-3 and J is TRBJ2-1; TRBD1 matches at 7 bases. CDR1 is LGHNA, CDR2 YSLEER, per germline. V lost 3 bases, J lost 8 bases, and 7 bases stayed unmatched. The CDR3 has 14 residues. The CDR3 sequence is CASSQGTVRDEQFF. Written as DNA, the CDR3 is TGCGCCAGCAGCCAGGGGACAGTTAGAGATGAGCAGTTCTTC.

A single count supports this clone. J is TRBJ1-1 and V is TRBV18; no definite D call. Germline V lookup: CDR1 KGHSH, CDR2 LQKENI. V lost 5 bases to trimming and J lost 7 bases, with 20 bases between them. CDR3 size: 15 residues. The CDR3 nucleotides read TGTGCCAGCTCAGATTTCCGGGCCGCGGAGGGTGAAGCTTTCTTT. Encoded protein: CASSDFRAAEGEAFF.

The V gene is TRBV19, the J gene TRBJ1-1; D is unclear. The CDR3 runs 12 residues. The germline V gene encodes CDR1 LNHDA and CDR2 SQIVND (reference sequence). V was clipped by 7 bases and J by 1 base, with 7 bases between them. In DNA, the CDR3 is TGTGCCAGTAATCGGGAGAACACTGAAGCTTTCTTT. Translation gives CASNRENTEAFF.

The gene calls are TRBV21-1 and TRBJ2-7; the table gives TRBD2 as D, unverified against the DNA. TRBV21-1 is annotated as a pseudogene. This CDR3 region has 16 residues. The CDR3 loop reads CASSKDPSGGVYEQYF. The CDR3 nucleotides read TGTGCCAGCAGCAAAGACCCTAGCGGGGGGGTTTACGAGCAGTACTTC.

In DNA, the CDR3 is TGTGCCAGTAGTAGCTTTACAACAGGAGTTGGCGAGCAGTACTTC. Residues: CASSSFTTGVGEQYF. The genes are TRBV19 and TRBJ2-7, with D possibly being TRBD1 (5 bases). This CDR3 spans 15 amino acids. V was shortened by 4 bases and J by 6 bases, with 19 bases between the two germline ends. The V gene's germline CDR1 is LNHDA and CDR2 SQIVND (reference sequence).

The chain joins TRBV27 to TRBJ1-4; possibly TRBD1 for D (5 bases). The CDR3 spans 12 residues. The V gene lost 5 bases and the J gene lost 8 bases, with 9 bases spanning the gap. Germline V lookup: CDR1 MNHEY, CDR2 SMNVEV (reference sequence). CDR3 sequence: CASSRRGEKLFF. The CDR3, as DNA: TGTGCCAGCAGTCGGCGGGGGGAAAAACTGTTTTTT.

The chain combines TRBV6-5 with TRBJ2-3; tentatively, D is TRBD1 (5 bases). Germline assignment: CDR1 MNHEY and CDR2 SVGAGI. With 7 bases removed from V and 8 bases from J, the gap between germline ends came to 10 bases. The CDR3 is 11 residues long. CDR3 DNA sequence: TGTGCCAGCACTACCCAGGGTACGCAGTATTTT. As protein: CASTTQGTQYF.

V gene TRBV12-3 or TRBV12-4 combines with J gene TRBJ2-7, with D perhaps TRBD2 (5 bases). V gave up 5 bases and J gave up 2 bases, with 7 bases separating them. This CDR3 is 12 amino acids long. The CDR3 loop reads CASSRLTYEQYF. The CDR3, as DNA: TGTGCCAGCAGTCGACTAACCTACGAGCAGTACTTC.

The chain is built from TRBV12-3 or TRBV12-4 and TRBJ2-1; TRBD2 is a possible D gene (6 bases). There are 13 residues in the CDR3. V was trimmed by 6 bases and J by 9 bases, leaving 15 bases between them. The CDR3 protein is CASRFRAGGEQFF. The CDR3 DNA is TGTGCCAGCAGGTTTCGAGCGGGTGGTGAGCAGTTCTTC.